This TCR beta chain was captured in a study of blood T cell repertoires in COVID-19. The table came from immunoSEQ multiplex PCR; TCRdb's copy has only in-frame clones and leaves some out. The table has about 100,000 clones, about 89% seen once; the top ten hold 1.8%. Germline V gene sequence: CDR1 LGHNT, CDR2 FRNRAP. Trimming removed 6 bases from V and 5 bases from J; junction bases left unmatched: 11. The CDR3 loop spans 15 amino acids. This clonotype was sampled from a human donor with active COVID-19. The donor label of this sample is uncertain. This chain joins TRBV12-5 and TRBJ2-5, with 8 bases identical to TRBD2. The sequencing sample was made of peripheral blood. CDR3 loop: CASGEGGGPRETQYF. In DNA form, the CDR3 reads TGTGCTAGTGGGGAAGGCGGGGGGCCGAGGGAGACCCAGTACTTC. The variable domain in full, completed from reference TRBV12-5 and TRBJ2-5, reads DARVTQTPRHKVTEMGQEVTMRCQPILGHNTVFWYRQTMMQGLELLAYFRNRAPLDDSGMPKDRFSAEMPDATLATLKIQPSEPRDSAVYFCASGEGGGPRETQYFGPGTRLLVL.